Reported below is one T cell receptor (beta chain). Antigen unknown. Other DNA sequences in the same sample also yield this CDR3. The entry originates in a study of shared clonotypes between healthy human individuals. Across the whole study: There were three CD4 naive, three CD4 memory, two CD8 naive and one CD8 memory plates per donor.

General study results and limits: Tissues were not sampled, only blood, and their repertoires likely differ. Naive CD4 clonotype sharing across a few donors was roughly 5%.

TCRdb's table, derived via immunoSEQ multiplex PCR, lists solely in-frame clones and lacks some. Among approximately 2.3 million clones listed, approximately 95% were seen once. Germline V CDR1 and CDR2: SGHDT, YYEEEE. CDR3 size: 13 residues. Between the trimmed V and J ends, which lost 0 bases and 0 bases, there was a span of 1 base. The receptor's source is a man between 18 and 35 years old in good health. Some clones in this sample may be carry-over from other donors' samples. The sample consisted of naive CD4+ T cells from PBMCs. Sample subset: CD45RA+ positively selected. The chain combines TRBV5-6 with TRBJ1-5, with D uncertain. The CDR3 loop reads CASSLGSNQPQHF. In DNA, the CDR3 is TGTGCCAGCAGCTTGGGTAGCAATCAGCCCCAGCATTTT.